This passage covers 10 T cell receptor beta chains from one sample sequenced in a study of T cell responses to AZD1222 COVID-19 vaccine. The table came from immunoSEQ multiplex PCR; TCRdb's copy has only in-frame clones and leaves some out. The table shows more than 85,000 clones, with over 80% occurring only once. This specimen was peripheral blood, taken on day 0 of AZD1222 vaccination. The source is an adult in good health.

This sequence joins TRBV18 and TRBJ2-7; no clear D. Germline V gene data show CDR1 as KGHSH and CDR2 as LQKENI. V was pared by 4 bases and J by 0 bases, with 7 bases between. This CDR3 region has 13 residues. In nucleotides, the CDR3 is TGTGCCAGCTCACAAGGCAACTCCTACGAGCAGTACTTC. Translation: CASSQGNSYEQYF.

The CDR3 region is CASSDEVISYLYEGYTF. CDR3 nucleotide sequence: TGTGCCAGCAGTGACGAGGTCATAAGTTATCTCTATGAAGGCTACACCTTC. The chain carries TRBV6-4 and TRBJ1-2; D unresolved. There are 17 residues in the CDR3. The germline V gene has CDR1 MRHNA and CDR2 SNTAGT. The V end lost 2 bases, the J end lost 8 bases, and 24 bases lay between the germline ends.

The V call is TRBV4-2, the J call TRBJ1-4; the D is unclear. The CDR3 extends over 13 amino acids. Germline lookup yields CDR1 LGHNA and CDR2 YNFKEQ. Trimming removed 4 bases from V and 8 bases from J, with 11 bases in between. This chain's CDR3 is CASSPSEGEKLFF. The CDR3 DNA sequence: TGTGCCAGCAGCCCCTCAGAGGGAGAAAAACTGTTTTTT.

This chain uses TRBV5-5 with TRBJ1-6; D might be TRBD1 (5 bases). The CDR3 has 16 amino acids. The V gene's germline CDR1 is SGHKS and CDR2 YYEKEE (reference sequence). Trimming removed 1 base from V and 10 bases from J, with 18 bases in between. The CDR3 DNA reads TGTGCCAGCAGCTTGTTCACAGGATCATTGGAATCACCCCTCCACTTT. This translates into CASSLFTGSLESPLHF.

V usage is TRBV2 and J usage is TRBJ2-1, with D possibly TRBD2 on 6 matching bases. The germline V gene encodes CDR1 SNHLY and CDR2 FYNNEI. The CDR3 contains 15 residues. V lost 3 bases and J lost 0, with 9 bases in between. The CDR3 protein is CASSDGGGSYNEQFF. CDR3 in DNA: TGTGCCAGCAGTGACGGGGGAGGCTCCTACAATGAGCAGTTCTTC.

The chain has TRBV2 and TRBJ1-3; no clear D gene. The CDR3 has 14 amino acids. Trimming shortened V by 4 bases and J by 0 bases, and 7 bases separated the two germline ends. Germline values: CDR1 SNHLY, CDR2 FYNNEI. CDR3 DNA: TGTGCCAGCAGTGTCCCGAGCTCTGGAAACACCATATATTTT. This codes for CASSVPSSGNTIYF.

In nucleotides, the CDR3 is TGTGCCAGCAAAGAGGGGTCTTTGAACACTGAAGCTTTCTTT. It yields the protein CASKEGSLNTEAFF. The chain couples TRBV25-1 to TRBJ1-1, with a possible D match to TRBD1 (5 bases). The V end lost 7 bases, the J end lost 0 bases, and 12 bases lay between the germline ends. Germline V gene lookup returns CDR1 MGHDK and CDR2 SYGVNS. CDR3 length: 14 amino acids.

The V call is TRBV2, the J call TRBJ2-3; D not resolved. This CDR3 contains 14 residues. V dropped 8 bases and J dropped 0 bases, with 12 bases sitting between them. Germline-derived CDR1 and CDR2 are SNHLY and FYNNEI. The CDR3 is CASAEALSTDTQYF. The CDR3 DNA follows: TGTGCCAGCGCTGAGGCCCTTAGCACAGATACGCAGTATTTT. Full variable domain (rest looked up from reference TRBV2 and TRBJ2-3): EPEVTQTPSHQVTQMGQEVILRCVPISNHLYFYWYRQILGQKVEFLVSFYNNEISEKSEIFDDQFSVERPDGSNFTLKIRSTKLEDSAMYFCASAEALSTDTQYFGPGTRLTVL.

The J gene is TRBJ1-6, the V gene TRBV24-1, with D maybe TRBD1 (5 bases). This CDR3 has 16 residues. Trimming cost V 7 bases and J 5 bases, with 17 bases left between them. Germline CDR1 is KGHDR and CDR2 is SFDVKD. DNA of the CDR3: TGTGCCACCAGGTCTCGCCGGGGCGGCGATAATTCACCCCTCCACTTT. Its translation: CATRSRRGGDNSPLHF.

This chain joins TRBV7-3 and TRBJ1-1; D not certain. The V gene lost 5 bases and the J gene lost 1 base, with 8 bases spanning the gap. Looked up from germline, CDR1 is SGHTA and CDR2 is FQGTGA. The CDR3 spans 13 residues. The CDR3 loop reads CASSQDRNTEAFF. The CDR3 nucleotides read TGTGCCAGCAGCCAAGATCGGAACACTGAAGCTTTCTTT.